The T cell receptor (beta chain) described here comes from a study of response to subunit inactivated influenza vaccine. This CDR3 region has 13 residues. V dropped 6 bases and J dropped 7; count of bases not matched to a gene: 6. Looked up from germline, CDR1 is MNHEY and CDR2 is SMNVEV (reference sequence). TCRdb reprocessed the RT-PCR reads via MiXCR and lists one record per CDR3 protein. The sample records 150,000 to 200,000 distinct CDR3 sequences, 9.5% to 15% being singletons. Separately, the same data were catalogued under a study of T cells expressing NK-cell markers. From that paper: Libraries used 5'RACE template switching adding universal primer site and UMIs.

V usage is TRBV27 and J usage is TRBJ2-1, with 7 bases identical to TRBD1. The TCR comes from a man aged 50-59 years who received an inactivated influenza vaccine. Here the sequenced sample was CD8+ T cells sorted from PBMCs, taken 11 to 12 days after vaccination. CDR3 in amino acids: CASRETGINEQFF. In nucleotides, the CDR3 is TGTGCCAGCAGGGAGACAGGGATTAATGAGCAGTTCTTC.